This TCR beta chain was captured in a study of T cells in Graves' hyperthyroidism and ophthalmopathy. Overall study results and limits: Separation of ophthalmopathy from stable hyperthyroidism was achieved by a 13 V-J model.

This clonotype appeared many times. Its specificity is unknown. The patients, who ranged from 18 to 65 in age, presented with newly diagnosed hyperthyroidism lasting under 2 months. Patients were excluded for uncontrolled infection, other autoimmune disease, pregnancy or lactation. The PBMCs were taken from about 9.7 ml of fresh peripheral blood. It was RNA transcripts that yielded the amplified TCR beta CDR3 regions. TCR CDR3 regions were first amplified by RT-PCR with HTBI primers. TCRdb independently ran MiXCR on the multiplex PCR reads; one entry per CDR3 protein. The sample includes some 300,000 distinct CDR3 sequences, roughly 15% of them seen just once. The CDR3 is 14 amino acids. Trimming removed 1 base at V and 2 bases at J, with 9 bases between. Germline CDR1 and CDR2: SEHNR and FQNEAQ (reference sequence).

The sequenced sample was blood. The TCR originated in a woman between 40 and 50 years old with Graves' hyperthyroidism. The chain carries TRBV7-9 and TRBJ2-7, with D possibly matching TRBD1 (5 bases). This CDR3 is CASSLGQQTYEQYF. In DNA, the CDR3 is TGTGCCAGCAGCTTAGGACAGCAAACCTACGAGCAGTACTTC.